This TCR beta chain was found in a study of blood T cells in healthy people across ages. Study findings and constraints: Donor CMV status was unknown, possibly confounding expanded clonotype changes. Calculation of diversity from one million T cells yielded estimates considered to be underestimates.

V gave up 3 bases and J gave up 2 bases; unmatched junction bases: 6. Germline V gene lookup returns CDR1 KGHDR and CDR2 SFDVKD. CDR3 length: 18 residues. This clonotype has a handful of counts. Its antigen is not known. A second roughly 6 to 11 cycle PCR used barcoded and J-beta primers. Each TCR beta cDNA got a 12-nucleotide random molecular identifier. A single record per CDR3 protein comes from TCRdb applying MiXCR to the 5' RACE reads. The data show about 1 million distinct CDR3 sequences, 35% to 50% seen once. This clonotype was obtained from a woman aged 60-75 years in good health. Sequencing was carried out using blood. V gene TRBV24-1 combines with J gene TRBJ2-3; 14 bases are shared with TRBD2. The CDR3 spells CATSDHGTSGRPTDTQYF. CDR3 DNA: TGTGCCACCAGTGATCATGGGACTAGCGGGAGACCCACAGATACGCAGTATTTT.